A selection of T cell receptor beta chains follows, all from one sample in a study of blood T cell repertoires in COVID-19. Using immunoSEQ multiplex PCR, the repertoire was profiled, and TCRdb retains in-frame clones only, with some absent. The sample records 170,000 or so clones, approximately 86% being singletons. The sequenced sample consisted of peripheral blood. The source of these receptors is a man aged 35-49 years with active or convalescent COVID-19. The CDR3 runs from the conserved cysteine through the conserved F or W. Fields, in order: clone size, V gene, D gene, J gene, CDR3 protein, CDR3 DNA. D genes are given only for firm matches. Clone size is stated in some rows and not others, as once, few, many or a class when expanded.

abundance: -; v_gene: TRBV2; d_gene: -; j_gene: TRBJ1-1; CDR3aa: CASTRGGTSNTEAFF; CDR3nt: TGTGCCAGCACCCGGGGGGGGACCTCGAACACTGAAGCTTTCTTT
abundance: -; v_gene: TRBV7-2; d_gene: -; j_gene: TRBJ2-7; CDR3aa: CASSLVGTGGASYEQYF; CDR3nt: TGTGCCAGCAGCTTAGTCGGCACAGGGGGGGCATCCTACGAGCAGTACTTC
abundance: -; v_gene: TRBV2; d_gene: TRBD1; j_gene: TRBJ2-3; CDR3aa: CASRGRGPDTQYF; CDR3nt: TGTGCCAGCAGGGGCAGGGGGCCGGATACGCAGTATTTT
abundance: -; v_gene: TRBV28; d_gene: TRBD1; j_gene: TRBJ1-4; CDR3aa: CASSSRGAVNEKLFF; CDR3nt: TGTGCCAGCAGTTCCAGGGGGGCCGTTAATGAAAAACTGTTTTTT
abundance: -; v_gene: TRBV5-1; d_gene: -; j_gene: TRBJ2-1; CDR3aa: CASSLEASSYNEQFF; CDR3nt: TGCGCCAGCAGCTTGGAGGCTAGCTCCTACAATGAGCAGTTCTTC
abundance: -; v_gene: TRBV29-1; d_gene: TRBD2; j_gene: TRBJ2-3; CDR3aa: CSVGSGGPSDTQYF; CDR3nt: TGCAGCGTCGGCTCGGGGGGGCCGTCAGATACGCAGTATTTT
abundance: -; v_gene: TRBV5-4; d_gene: -; j_gene: TRBJ2-3; CDR3aa: CASSFGGAQRDTQYF; CDR3nt: TGTGCCAGCAGCTTCGGCGGGGCGCAGAGAGATACGCAGTATTTT
abundance: -; v_gene: TRBV5-4; d_gene: TRBD1; j_gene: TRBJ1-1; CDR3aa: CASSQTGVFQAFF; CDR3nt: TGTGCCAGCAGCCAGACAGGGGTTTTCCAAGCTTTCTTT
abundance: -; v_gene: TRBV28; d_gene: -; j_gene: TRBJ1-5; CDR3aa: CASRYSNQPQHF; CDR3nt: TGTGCCAGCAGGTATAGCAATCAGCCCCAGCATTTT
abundance: -; v_gene: TRBV25-1; d_gene: -; j_gene: TRBJ1-4; CDR3aa: CASSDPRRSNEKLFF; CDR3nt: TGTGCCAGCAGTGACCCACGACGGAGCAATGAAAAACTGTTTTTT
abundance: -; v_gene: TRBV28; d_gene: TRBD1; j_gene: TRBJ1-1; CDR3aa: CASSLETGFTEAFF; CDR3nt: TGTGCCAGCAGTCTCGAGACAGGGTTCACTGAAGCTTTCTTT
abundance: -; v_gene: TRBV15; d_gene: -; j_gene: TRBJ1-2; CDR3aa: CATSRAEQGYTF; CDR3nt: TGTGCCACCAGCAGAGCAGAACAAGGCTACACCTTC
abundance: -; v_gene: TRBV7-2; d_gene: -; j_gene: TRBJ2-1; CDR3aa: CASSFQGSPYNEQFF; CDR3nt: TGTGCCAGCAGCTTCCAGGGATCCCCTTACAATGAGCAGTTCTTC
abundance: -; v_gene: TRBV4-2; d_gene: TRBD2; j_gene: TRBJ2-3; CDR3aa: CASSLTWTSGSHTDTQYF; CDR3nt: TGTGCCAGCAGCTTGACTTGGACTAGCGGGAGCCACACAGATACGCAGTATTTT
abundance: -; v_gene: TRBV5-8; d_gene: TRBD1; j_gene: TRBJ1-1; CDR3aa: CASSFAPTGGNTEAFF; CDR3nt: TGTGCCAGCAGCTTCGCTCCCACAGGGGGGAACACTGAAGCTTTCTTT
abundance: -; v_gene: TRBV27; d_gene: TRBD1; j_gene: TRBJ2-7; CDR3aa: CASSLDPTGHEQYF; CDR3nt: TGTGCCAGCAGTTTGGACCCGACAGGGCACGAGCAGTACTTC
abundance: once; v_gene: TRBV10-3; d_gene: -; j_gene: TRBJ1-1; CDR3aa: CAVTGRGNTEAFF; CDR3nt: TGTGCCGTTACAGGGAGGGGGAACACTGAAGCTTTCTTT
abundance: -; v_gene: TRBV11-2; d_gene: -; j_gene: TRBJ2-5; CDR3aa: CASSLGQQETQYF; CDR3nt: TGTGCCAGCAGCTTAGGGCAGCAAGAGACCCAGTACTTC
abundance: -; v_gene: TRBV4-3; d_gene: -; j_gene: TRBJ1-1; CDR3aa: CASSQDAEVEAFF; CDR3nt: TGCGCCAGCAGCCAAGATGCAGAAGTTGAAGCTTTCTTT
abundance: -; v_gene: TRBV28; d_gene: TRBD1; j_gene: TRBJ1-5; CDR3aa: CASKPTGGNQPQHF; CDR3nt: TGTGCCAGCAAACCGACAGGGGGCAATCAGCCCCAGCATTTT
abundance: -; v_gene: TRBV5-6; d_gene: -; j_gene: TRBJ1-6; CDR3aa: CASSGNRVHNSPLHF; CDR3nt: TGTGCCAGCAGCGGAAACAGGGTCCATAATTCACCCCTCCACTTT
abundance: -; v_gene: TRBV11-2; d_gene: -; j_gene: TRBJ2-5; CDR3aa: CASSSGEGQYF; CDR3nt: TGTGCCAGCAGCTCGGGTGAGGGCCAGTACTTC
abundance: -; v_gene: TRBV18; d_gene: -; j_gene: TRBJ1-4; CDR3aa: CASSPDNELFF; CDR3nt: TGTGCCAGCTCACCAGACAACGAACTGTTTTTT
abundance: -; v_gene: TRBV29-1; d_gene: -; j_gene: TRBJ2-7; CDR3aa: CSVEGQGSSYEQYF; CDR3nt: TGCAGCGTTGAAGGTCAGGGGAGCAGCTACGAGCAGTACTTC
abundance: -; v_gene: TRBV25-1; d_gene: -; j_gene: TRBJ1-1; CDR3aa: CASSEALDSPRSTEAFF; CDR3nt: TGTGCCAGCAGTGAAGCCCTGGACAGCCCCCGGAGCACTGAAGCTTTCTTT
abundance: -; v_gene: TRBV27; d_gene: -; j_gene: TRBJ1-4; CDR3aa: CASSFMSPTTNEKLFF; CDR3nt: TGTGCCAGCAGTTTCATGAGTCCCACAACTAATGAAAAACTGTTTTTT
abundance: -; v_gene: TRBV10-3; d_gene: -; j_gene: TRBJ2-1; CDR3aa: CAISDTGEDNEQFF; CDR3nt: TGTGCCATCAGTGATACAGGGGAGGACAATGAGCAGTTCTTC
abundance: -; v_gene: TRBV4-2; d_gene: TRBD2; j_gene: TRBJ2-7; CDR3aa: CASSQELAGGEQYF; CDR3nt: TGTGCCAGCAGCCAAGAACTAGCGGGCGGCGAGCAGTACTTC
abundance: -; v_gene: TRBV20-1; d_gene: TRBD1; j_gene: TRBJ1-1; CDR3aa: CRGQGGTEAFF; CDR3nt: TGCAGGGGACAGGGGGGGACTGAAGCTTTCTTT
abundance: -; v_gene: TRBV7-9; d_gene: TRBD2; j_gene: TRBJ2-5; CDR3aa: CASRKGLGETQYF; CDR3nt: TGTGCCAGCAGAAAGGGACTAGGGGAGACCCAGTACTTC
abundance: -; v_gene: TRBV7-8; d_gene: TRBD2; j_gene: TRBJ2-5; CDR3aa: CASSSGTSATQYF; CDR3nt: TGTGCCAGCAGCTCCGGGACTAGCGCGACCCAGTACTTC
abundance: once; v_gene: TRBV2; d_gene: -; j_gene: TRBJ1-5; CDR3aa: CASSGGGRGNQPQHF; CDR3nt: TGTGCCAGCAGTGGGGGGGGTAGGGGCAATCAGCCCCAGCATTTT
abundance: -; v_gene: TRBV30; d_gene: -; j_gene: TRBJ1-2; CDR3aa: CAWSALVLRHGYTF; CDR3nt: TGTGCCTGGAGTGCCCTAGTTTTAAGGCATGGCTACACCTTC
abundance: once; v_gene: TRBV18; d_gene: -; j_gene: TRBJ2-5; CDR3aa: CASSSLGAGETQYF; CDR3nt: TGTGCCAGCTCATCCTTGGGGGCAGGAGAGACCCAGTACTTC
abundance: once; v_gene: TRBV7-2; d_gene: -; j_gene: TRBJ2-2; CDR3aa: CASSLAGGQAGELFF; CDR3nt: TGTGCCAGCAGCTTAGCGGGGGGGCAAGCCGGGGAGCTGTTTTTT
abundance: once; v_gene: TRBV27; d_gene: TRBD1; j_gene: TRBJ1-1; CDR3aa: CASGGVDRGLTEAFF; CDR3nt: TGTGCCAGCGGGGGTGTGGACAGGGGGCTCACTGAAGCTTTCTTT
abundance: -; v_gene: TRBV19; d_gene: TRBD1; j_gene: TRBJ1-1; CDR3aa: CASSVRDRGYNTEAFF; CDR3nt: TGTGCCAGTAGTGTCCGGGACAGGGGTTATAACACTGAAGCTTTCTTT
abundance: -; v_gene: TRBV7-3; d_gene: TRBD1; j_gene: TRBJ2-1; CDR3aa: CASSPGTGSNEQFF; CDR3nt: TGTGCCAGCAGCCCGGGGACAGGGAGCAATGAGCAGTTCTTC
abundance: -; v_gene: TRBV15; d_gene: -; j_gene: TRBJ2-3; CDR3aa: CATSTRQGRVTDTQYF; CDR3nt: TGTGCCACCAGCACGAGACAGGGGAGGGTCACAGATACGCAGTATTTT
abundance: few; v_gene: TRBV25-1; d_gene: TRBD1; j_gene: TRBJ1-4; CDR3aa: CASSPGTGNEKLFF; CDR3nt: TGTGCCAGCTCCCCCGGGACAGGGAATGAAAAACTGTTTTTT
abundance: -; v_gene: TRBV25-1; d_gene: TRBD2; j_gene: TRBJ2-3; CDR3aa: CASSELSAGNTDTQYF; CDR3nt: TGTGCCAGCAGTGAACTGTCAGCGGGGAACACAGATACGCAGTATTTT
abundance: -; v_gene: TRBV25-1; d_gene: -; j_gene: TRBJ2-2; CDR3aa: CASRESRGSGELFF; CDR3nt: TGTGCCAGCAGGGAAAGCAGGGGTAGCGGGGAGCTGTTTTTT
abundance: -; v_gene: TRBV7-9; d_gene: -; j_gene: TRBJ1-1; CDR3aa: CASVRQDRSYEAFF; CDR3nt: TGTGCCAGCGTTCGACAGGATCGGTCTTATGAAGCTTTCTTT
abundance: -; v_gene: TRBV6-2/TRBV6-3; d_gene: -; j_gene: TRBJ1-1; CDR3aa: CASSYLNTEAFF; CDR3nt: TGTGCCAGCAGTTATCTCAACACTGAAGCTTTCTTT
abundance: few; v_gene: TRBV7-2; d_gene: -; j_gene: TRBJ2-4; CDR3aa: CASSSSGTVAKNIQYF; CDR3nt: TGTGCCAGCAGCTCATCCGGAACAGTAGCCAAAAACATTCAGTACTTC
abundance: once; v_gene: TRBV5-4; d_gene: TRBD1; j_gene: TRBJ2-2; CDR3aa: CASSLSGTGNTGELFF; CDR3nt: TGTGCCAGCAGCTTGTCGGGGACAGGCAACACCGGGGAGCTGTTTTTT
abundance: -; v_gene: TRBV7-2; d_gene: TRBD1; j_gene: TRBJ1-1; CDR3aa: CASSKDRGIMNTEAFF; CDR3nt: TGTGCCAGCAGCAAGGACAGGGGAATCATGAACACTGAAGCTTTCTTT
abundance: -; v_gene: TRBV5-1; d_gene: -; j_gene: TRBJ2-3; CDR3aa: CASSPAIADTQYF; CDR3nt: TGCGCCAGCAGCCCAGCGATTGCAGATACGCAGTATTTT
abundance: few; v_gene: TRBV27; d_gene: -; j_gene: TRBJ1-1; CDR3aa: CASSPRRGGLNTEAFF; CDR3nt: TGTGCCAGCAGTCCCCGCCGGGGGGGATTGAACACTGAAGCTTTCTTT
abundance: once; v_gene: TRBV18; d_gene: -; j_gene: TRBJ1-5; CDR3aa: CASSPGAQPQHF; CDR3nt: TGTGCCAGCTCACCAGGGGCGCAGCCCCAGCATTTT
abundance: -; v_gene: TRBV2; d_gene: -; j_gene: TRBJ2-1; CDR3aa: CASNRVRGYNEQFF; CDR3nt: TGTGCCAGCAACCGGGTCCGGGGATACAATGAGCAGTTCTTC
abundance: large; v_gene: TRBV28; d_gene: -; j_gene: TRBJ2-7; CDR3aa: CASSFHVGLFGAQSYVYEQYF; CDR3nt: TGTGCCAGCAGTTTCCACGTGGGGCTGTTTGGGGCTCAGTCCTATGTTTACGAGCAGTACTTC
abundance: -; v_gene: TRBV11-2; d_gene: -; j_gene: TRBJ2-3; CDR3aa: CASSLFSGLITDTQYF; CDR3nt: TGTGCCAGCAGCTTATTTTCGGGTCTAATCACAGATACGCAGTATTTT
abundance: -; v_gene: TRBV6-4; d_gene: TRBD1; j_gene: TRBJ1-5; CDR3aa: CASVAPGQNINQPQHF; CDR3nt: TGTGCCAGCGTCGCTCCGGGACAGAACATCAATCAGCCCCAGCATTTT
abundance: -; v_gene: TRBV2; d_gene: TRBD1; j_gene: TRBJ1-3; CDR3aa: CASMAGTGIFENTIYF; CDR3nt: TGTGCCAGCATGGCAGGGACAGGGATTTTCGAAAACACCATATATTTT
abundance: -; v_gene: TRBV7-8; d_gene: -; j_gene: TRBJ2-7; CDR3aa: CASSGRRDTTYEQYF; CDR3nt: TGTGCCAGCAGCGGCCGCCGGGACACCACCTACGAGCAGTACTTC
abundance: -; v_gene: TRBV5-1; d_gene: TRBD1; j_gene: TRBJ1-6; CDR3aa: CASSLVLGGGQSPLHF; CDR3nt: TGCGCCAGCAGCTTGGTTCTAGGGGGCGGGCAATCACCCCTCCACTTT